A single sample is the source of the 12 T cell receptor beta chains below, sequenced in a study of blood T cell repertoires in COVID-19. Method: immunoSEQ multiplex PCR; TCRdb's copy keeps in-frame clones and lacks some. This table holds over 400,000 clones, 70% to 90% found once. Input material: peripheral blood. The receptor source for this set is a woman aged 25 to 39 with active or convalescent COVID-19.

The rearrangement uses TRBV6-1 and TRBJ2-3; 9 nucleotides align to TRBD2. CDR3 length: 20 residues. Trimming cost V 2 bases and J 0 bases; bases outside gene matches: 15. Germline CDR1 is MNHNS and CDR2 is SASEGT. The CDR3 reads CASSESRQGLALPSTDTQYF. The CDR3 region has the DNA TGTGCCAGCAGTGAATCCCGACAGGGACTAGCCTTACCTAGCACAGATACGCAGTATTTT.

This chain connects TRBV11-3 to TRBJ1-6; tentative D call: TRBD1 (6 bases). Germline loops: CDR1 SGHNT, CDR2 YENEEA. The V and J ends lost 5 bases and 2 bases respectively, with 19 bases between them. The CDR3 runs 18 residues. This CDR3 is CASSPRARGQTYNSPLHF. The DNA for the CDR3 is TGTGCCAGCAGCCCCCGGGCAAGGGGACAAACCTATAATTCACCCCTCCACTTT.

The CDR3 nucleotides read TGTGCCAGTAGTATAGACCGACTAGCGGGGAGTACCGGGGAGCTGTTTTTT. It codes for CASSIDRLAGSTGELFF. The chain uses TRBV19 and TRBJ2-2, with TRBD2 matching 11 bases. Per germline, CDR1 LNHDA and CDR2 SQIVND (reference sequence). The V segment lost 0 bases and the J segment 5 bases; nucleotides outside the gene matches: 5. This CDR3 spans 17 amino acids.

This chain connects TRBV19 to TRBJ1-3; unclear D gene. V lost 5 bases and J lost 1, with 9 bases in between. The CDR3 is 14 residues long. The germline CDR1 and CDR2 sequences are LNHDA and SQIVND (reference sequence). CDR3 nucleotides: TGTGCCAGTAGTGAGCCTTCGTCTGGAAACACCATATATTTT. Its protein is CASSEPSSGNTIYF.

This sequence joins TRBV2 and TRBJ2-1; 8 bases map to TRBD2. Looked up from germline, CDR1 is SNHLY and CDR2 is FYNNEI. V shed 4 bases and J 15 bases; nucleotides not matched to a gene: 8. The CDR3 loop spans 12 amino acids. The CDR3 loop is CASSVNGRALFF. The CDR3 coding sequence is TGTGCCAGCAGTGTCAACGGGAGGGCTCTGTTCTTC.

The J gene is TRBJ2-2, the V gene TRBV4-2; 7 bases line up with TRBD1. V was pared by 8 bases and J by 0 bases, with 6 bases of the junction left unmatched. The CDR3 is 15 amino acids. Germline lookup yields CDR1 LGHNA and CDR2 YNFKEQ. In DNA, the CDR3 is TGTGCCAGCGGGGACGGGACAGCGAACACCGGGGAGCTGTTTTTT. It encodes CASGDGTANTGELFF.

The chain is built from TRBV19 and TRBJ2-2; tentative D call: TRBD2 (6 bases). CDR3 length: 15 amino acids. V was cut by 9 bases and J by 2 bases, with 16 bases left in between. Germline-derived CDR1 and CDR2 are LNHDA and SQIVND (reference sequence). The CDR3 nucleotides read TGTGCCAGCCACGGTCCGGGGACTAACACCGGGGAGCTGTTTTTT. Translated, it gives CASHGPGTNTGELFF.

This clone was found once. This chain's CDR3 is CASSPGQGVYEQYF. In DNA, the CDR3 is TGTGCCAGCAGCCCGGGACAAGGGGTCTACGAGCAGTACTTC. The J gene is TRBJ2-7, the V gene TRBV6-5, with D possibly being TRBD1 (6 bases). Between the trimmed V and J ends, which lost 6 bases and 3 bases, there was a span of 15 bases. The CDR3 length is 14 residues. Germline V lookup: CDR1 MNHEY, CDR2 SVGAGI.

The chain couples TRBV7-2 to TRBJ1-2; 12 bases line up with TRBD1. The germline CDR1 and CDR2 sequences are SGHTA and FQGNSA. V was clipped by 5 bases and J by 6 bases; unmatched bases: 4. CDR3 length: 14 amino acids. DNA for the CDR3: TGTGCCAGCAGCCAGGGACAGGGGGCGAATGGCTACACCTTC. The encoded protein is CASSQGQGANGYTF.

Turning to this clone: The junction departs from the called germline gene at one end, perhaps through a read error. V and J are TRBV6-5 and TRBJ2-1, with TRBD2 as a possible D gene (6 bases). Germline V lookup: CDR1 MNHEY, CDR2 SVGAGI. The CDR3 runs to 16 residues. This CDR3 reads CASSYLAESSYNEQFF. The CDR3 DNA follows: TGTGCCAGCAGCTACTTAGCGGAAAGCTCCTACAATGAGCAGTTCTTC.

V gene TRBV21-1 combines with J gene TRBJ2-2; the table gives TRBD1 as D, unverified against the DNA. TRBV21-1 is reported as a pseudogene. CDR3 length: 18 residues. In DNA form, the CDR3 reads TGTGCCAGCAGCCCCACCAACGTGGGCTGTGTATATGTCGGGGAGCTGTTTTTT. This sequence encodes CASSPTNVGCVYVGELFF.

The CDR3 loop is CASSSTGSSYNEQFF. The CDR3 DNA is TGTGCCAGCAGCTCGACAGGGAGCTCCTACAATGAGCAGTTCTTC. J is TRBJ2-1 and V is TRBV27; TRBD1 matches 7 bases. This CDR3 contains 15 residues. Trimming cost V 6 bases and J 0 bases; bases outside gene matches: 5. Per germline, CDR1 MNHEY and CDR2 SMNVEV (reference sequence).